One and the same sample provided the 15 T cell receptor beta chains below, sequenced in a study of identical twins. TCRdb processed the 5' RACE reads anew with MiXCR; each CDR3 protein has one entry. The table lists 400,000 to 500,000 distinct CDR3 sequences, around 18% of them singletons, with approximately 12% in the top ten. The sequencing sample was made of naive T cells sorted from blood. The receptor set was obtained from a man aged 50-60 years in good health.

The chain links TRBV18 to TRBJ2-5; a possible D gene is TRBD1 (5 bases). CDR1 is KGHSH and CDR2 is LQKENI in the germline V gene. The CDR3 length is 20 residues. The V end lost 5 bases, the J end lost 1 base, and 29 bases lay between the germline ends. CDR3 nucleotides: TGTGCCAGCTCAACGACAGTTCGGAGTGACGCCTTGCGGCTCCAAGAGACCCAGTACTTC. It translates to CASSTTVRSDALRLQETQYF. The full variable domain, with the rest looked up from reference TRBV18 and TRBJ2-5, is NAGVMQNPRHLVRRRGQEARLRCSPMKGHSHVYWYRQLPEEGLKFMVYLQKENIIDESGMPKERFSAEFPKEGPSILRIQQVVRGDSAAYFCASSTTVRSDALRLQETQYFGPGTRLLVL.

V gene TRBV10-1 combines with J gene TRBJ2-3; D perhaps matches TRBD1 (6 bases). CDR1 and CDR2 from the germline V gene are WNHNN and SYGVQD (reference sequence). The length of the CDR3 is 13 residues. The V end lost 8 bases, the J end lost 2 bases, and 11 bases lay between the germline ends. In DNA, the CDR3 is TGCGCCAGCCAGGACAGTTACACAGATACGCAGTATTTT. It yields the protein CASQDSYTDTQYF.

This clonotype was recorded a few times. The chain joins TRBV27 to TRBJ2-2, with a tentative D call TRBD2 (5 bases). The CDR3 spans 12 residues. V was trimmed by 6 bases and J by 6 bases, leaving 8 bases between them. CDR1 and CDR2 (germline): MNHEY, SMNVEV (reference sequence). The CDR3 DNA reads TGTGCCAGCAGGAGGGCTGCCGGGGAGCTGTTTTTT. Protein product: CASRRAAGELFF.

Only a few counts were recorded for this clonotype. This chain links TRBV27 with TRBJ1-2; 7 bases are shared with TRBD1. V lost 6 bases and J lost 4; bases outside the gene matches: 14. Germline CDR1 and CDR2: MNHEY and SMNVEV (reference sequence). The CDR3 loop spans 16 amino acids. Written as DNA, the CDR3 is TGTGCCAGCAGCCCCGAAGACAGGGTTCTACTCTATGGCTACACCTTC. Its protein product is CASSPEDRVLLYGYTF.

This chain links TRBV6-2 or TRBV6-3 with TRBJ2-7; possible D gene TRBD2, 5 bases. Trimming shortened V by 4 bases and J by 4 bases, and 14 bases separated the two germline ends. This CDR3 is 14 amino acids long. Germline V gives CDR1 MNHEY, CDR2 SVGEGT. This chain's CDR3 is CASSSSTSTYEQYF. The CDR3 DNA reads TGTGCCAGCAGTTCGAGCACTAGTACTTACGAGCAGTACTTC.

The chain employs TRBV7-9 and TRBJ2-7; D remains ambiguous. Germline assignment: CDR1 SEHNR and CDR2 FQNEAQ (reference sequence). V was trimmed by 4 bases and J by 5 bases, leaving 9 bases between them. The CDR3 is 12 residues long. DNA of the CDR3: TGTGCCAGCAGCTCCGGTGACAACGAGCAGTACTTC. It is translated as CASSSGDNEQYF. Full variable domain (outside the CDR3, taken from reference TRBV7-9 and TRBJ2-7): DTGVSQNPRHKITKRGQNVTFRCDPISEHNRLYWYRQTLGQGPEFLTYFQNEAQLEKSRLLSDRFSAERPKGSFSTLEIQRTEQGDSAMYLCASSSGDNEQYFGPGTRLTVT.

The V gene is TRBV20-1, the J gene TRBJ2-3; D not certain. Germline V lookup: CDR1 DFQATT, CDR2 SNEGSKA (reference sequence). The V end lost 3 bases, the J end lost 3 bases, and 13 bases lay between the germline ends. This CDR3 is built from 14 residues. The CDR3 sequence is CSASGPELTDTQYF. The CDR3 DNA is TGCAGTGCTAGCGGGCCAGAGTTGACAGATACGCAGTATTTT.

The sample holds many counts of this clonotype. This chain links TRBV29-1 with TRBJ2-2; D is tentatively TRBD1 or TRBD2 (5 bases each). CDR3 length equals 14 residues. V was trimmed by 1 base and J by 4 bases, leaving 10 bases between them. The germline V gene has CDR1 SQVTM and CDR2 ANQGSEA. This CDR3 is CSVEGGAGTGELFF. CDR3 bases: TGCAGCGTTGAAGGTGGGGCGGGCACCGGGGAGCTGTTTTTT.

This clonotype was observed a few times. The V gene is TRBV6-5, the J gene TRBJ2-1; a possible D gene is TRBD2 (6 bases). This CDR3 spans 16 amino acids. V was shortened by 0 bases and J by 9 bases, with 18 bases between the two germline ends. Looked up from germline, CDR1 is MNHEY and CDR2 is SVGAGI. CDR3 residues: CASSYSGSPTGGEQFF. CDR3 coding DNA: TGTGCCAGCAGTTACTCCGGGAGCCCGACGGGTGGTGAGCAGTTCTTC.

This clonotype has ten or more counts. The CDR3 DNA reads as TGTGCCAGCAGCATTCGACAGGCGAGCTCCTACGAGCAGTACTTC. It specifies CASSIRQASSYEQYF. The rearrangement links TRBV6-1 to TRBJ2-7, with D maybe TRBD1 (6 bases). This CDR3 region has 15 residues. V lost 6 bases, J lost 0 bases, and 15 bases lay in between. The germline V gene has CDR1 MNHNS and CDR2 SASEGT.

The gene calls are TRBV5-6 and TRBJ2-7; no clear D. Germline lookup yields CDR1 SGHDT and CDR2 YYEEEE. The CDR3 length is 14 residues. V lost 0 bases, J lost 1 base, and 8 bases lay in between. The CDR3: CASSLGTFSYEQYF. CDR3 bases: TGTGCCAGCAGCTTGGGGACCTTTTCCTACGAGCAGTACTTC.

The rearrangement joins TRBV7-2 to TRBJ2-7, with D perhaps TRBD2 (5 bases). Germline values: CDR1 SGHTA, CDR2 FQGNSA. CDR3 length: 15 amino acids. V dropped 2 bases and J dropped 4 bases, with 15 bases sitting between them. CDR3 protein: CASSLSRGDFYEQYF. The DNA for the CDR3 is TGTGCCAGCAGCTTAAGCCGGGGAGATTTTTACGAGCAGTACTTC. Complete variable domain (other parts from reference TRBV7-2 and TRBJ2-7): GAGVSQSPSNKVTEKGKDVELRCDPISGHTALYWYRQSLGQGLEFLIYFQGNSAPDKSGLPSDRFSAERTGGSVSTLTIQRTQQEDSAVYLCASSLSRGDFYEQYFGPGTRLTVT.

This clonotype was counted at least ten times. The CDR3 DNA is TGCGCCAGCAGTGGGGGATTCGGAGATACGCAGTATTTT. Residues: CASSGGFGDTQYF. The rearrangement uses TRBV5-1 and TRBJ2-3; D is possibly TRBD1 or TRBD2 (5 bases each). The germline V gene has CDR1 SGHRS and CDR2 YFSETQ. The ends were cut back, 5 bases at V and 5 bases at J, with 12 bases in the middle. The CDR3 has 13 amino acids.

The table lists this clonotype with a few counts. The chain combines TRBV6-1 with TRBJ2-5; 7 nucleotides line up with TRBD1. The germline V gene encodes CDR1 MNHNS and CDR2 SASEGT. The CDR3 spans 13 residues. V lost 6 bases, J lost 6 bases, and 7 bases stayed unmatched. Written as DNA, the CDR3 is TGTGCCAGCAGGGGAACAGGGGTAAAGACCCAGTACTTC. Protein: CASRGTGVKTQYF.

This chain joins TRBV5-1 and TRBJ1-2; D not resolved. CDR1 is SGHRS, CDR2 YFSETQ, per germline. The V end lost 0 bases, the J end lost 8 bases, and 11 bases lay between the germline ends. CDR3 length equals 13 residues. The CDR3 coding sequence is TGCGCCAGCAGCTTGGAGACGGCACCGGGCTACACCTTC. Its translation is CASSLETAPGYTF.